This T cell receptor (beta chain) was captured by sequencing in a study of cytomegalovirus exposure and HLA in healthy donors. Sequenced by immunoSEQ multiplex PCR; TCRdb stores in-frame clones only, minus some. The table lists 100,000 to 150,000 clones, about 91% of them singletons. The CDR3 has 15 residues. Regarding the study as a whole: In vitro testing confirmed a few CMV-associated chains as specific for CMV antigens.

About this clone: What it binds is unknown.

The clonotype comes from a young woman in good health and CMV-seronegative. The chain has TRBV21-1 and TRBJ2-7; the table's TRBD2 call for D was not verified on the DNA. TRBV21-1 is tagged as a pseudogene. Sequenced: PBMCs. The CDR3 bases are TGTGCCAGCAGCAAATTTGGTGACTGGACCTACGAGCAGTACTTC. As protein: CASSKFGDWTYEQYF.